These 10 T cell receptor beta chains were sequenced from one sample in a study of T cells expressing NK-cell markers (dated by TCRdb to the early 2020s). The library was made by 5' RACE. The listed sequencing device is Illumina HiSeq 2000. TCRdb reprocessed the reads into one record per CDR3 protein sequence, lacking DNA. The table kept for this sample lists about 460,000 distinct CDR3 sequences. Over 1.1% of the sample is in the top ten clones. Sequences were obtained from blood T cells: a sorted CD56 or NKG2C T cell subset, CD4+ or CD8+ T cells, or bulk PBMC T cells (not recorded which). These TCRs come from a woman aged 45-59 years in good health. Donor details come from another sample of the same person, matched by shared clones.

The chain joins TRBV7-3 to TRBJ2-1; with no DNA, the TCRdb D assignment of TRBD2 cannot be verified. The germline CDR1 and CDR2 sequences are SGHTA and FQGTGA. CDR3 size: 14 residues. CDR3 sequence reads: CASSVGSGYNEQFF. The full variable domain, with the rest looked up from reference TRBV7-3 and TRBJ2-1, is GAGVSQTPSNKVTEKGKYVELRCDPISGHTALYWYRQSLGQGPEFLIYFQGTGAADDSGLPNDRFFAVRPEGSVSTLKIQRTERGDSAVYLCASSVGSGYNEQFFGPGTRLTVL.

The V and J genes are TRBV7-3 and TRBJ2-1; checking the TCRdb D call of TRBD2 is not possible without DNA. Germline values: CDR1 SGHTA, CDR2 FQGTGA. This CDR3 is built from 16 residues. Here the CDR3 reads CASSSQSGSWGNEQFF.

The V and J genes are TRBV9 and TRBJ2-3; TCRdb's assignment of TRBD1 cannot be checked, as there is no DNA. This CDR3 has 15 residues. Per the germline V gene, CDR1 is SGDLS and CDR2 is YYNGEE. CDR3 residues: CASAITGASTDTQYF.

The chain links TRBV6-5 to TRBJ1-1. The CDR3 loop spans 12 amino acids. Germline loops: CDR1 MNHEY, CDR2 SVGAGI. The CDR3 spells CASSKSGIRAFF.

This chain uses TRBV5-1 with TRBJ2-5; the D gene TCRdb calls, TRBD2, cannot be checked with no DNA. Germline V lookup: CDR1 SGHRS, CDR2 YFSETQ. The CDR3 consists of 12 residues. The CDR3 region is CASKAGKETQYF. The whole variable domain, remainder taken from reference TRBV5-1 and TRBJ2-5, is KAGVTQTPRYLIKTRGQQVTLSCSPISGHRSVSWYQQTPGQGLQFLFEYFSETQRNKGNFPGRFSGRQFSNSRSEMNVSTLELGDSALYLCASKAGKETQYFGPGTRLLVL.

V gene TRBV10-3 combines with J gene TRBJ2-1; TCRdb selects TRBD2, and the lack of DNA leaves this call unchecked. Germline CDR1 ENHRY, CDR2 SYGVKD. This CDR3 comprises 17 residues. The CDR3 loop reads CAISESDKAGSFNEQFF.

The chain uses TRBV6-2 or TRBV6-3 and TRBJ2-1; lacking DNA, the TRBD2 call made by TCRdb goes unchecked. This CDR3 has 15 residues. Germline CDR1 is MNHEY and CDR2 is SVGEGT. The CDR3 here is CASSSYGVAGYEQFF.

The chain links TRBV10-1 to TRBJ2-3. CDR1 WNHNN and CDR2 SYGVQD come from the germline V gene (reference sequence). The CDR3 covers 14 residues. CDR3 amino acids: CASSDFLLTDTQYF.

V is TRBV5-6 and J is TRBJ2-3. Germline V gene lookup returns CDR1 SGHDT and CDR2 YYEEEE. The CDR3 totals 12 residues. The CDR3 spells CASSLDIRAQYF.

The CDR3: CASRPLADFTDTQYF. The V call is TRBV12-3 or TRBV12-4, the J call TRBJ2-3; with no DNA, the TCRdb D assignment of TRBD2 cannot be verified. This CDR3 spans 15 amino acids.